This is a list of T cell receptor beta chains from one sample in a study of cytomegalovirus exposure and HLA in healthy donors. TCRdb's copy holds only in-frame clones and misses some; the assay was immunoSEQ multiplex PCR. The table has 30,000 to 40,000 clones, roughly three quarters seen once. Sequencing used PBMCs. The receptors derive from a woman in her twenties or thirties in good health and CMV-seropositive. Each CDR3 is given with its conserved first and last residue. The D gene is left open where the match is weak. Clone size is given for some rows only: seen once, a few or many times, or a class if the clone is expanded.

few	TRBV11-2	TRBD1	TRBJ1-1	TGTGCCAGCAGCCGAATGGGACAGGTTAACACTGAAGCTTTCTTT	CASSRMGQVNTEAFF
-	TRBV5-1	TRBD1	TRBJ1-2	TGCGCCAGCAGCCGTACACCGGGACAGGGGAACTATGGCTACACCTTC	CASSRTPGQGNYGYTF
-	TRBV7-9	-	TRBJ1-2	TGTGCCAGCAGCTTGGAGGGGGGGAGCTATGGCTACCCCTTC	CASSLEGGSYGYPF
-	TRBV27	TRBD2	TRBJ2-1	TGTGCCAGCAGGCGGGGGGCCTCCTACAATGAGCAGTTCTTC	CASRRGASYNEQFF
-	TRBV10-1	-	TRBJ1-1	TGCGCCAGCAGTGAGTCCCGGGGTCGAGGCGCGATTACTGAAGCTTTCTTT	CASSESRGRGAITEAFF
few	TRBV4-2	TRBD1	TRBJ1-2	TGTGCCAGCAGCCAAGATATCGGGACAGGGGGCTATGGCTACACCTTC	CASSQDIGTGGYGYTF
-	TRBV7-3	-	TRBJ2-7	TGTGCCAGCAGCTTAAGGTCGGGGTCCCTCTACGAGCAGTACTTC	CASSLRSGSLYEQYF
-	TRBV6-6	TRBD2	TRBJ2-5	TGTGCCAGCAGACCCCGGGCGGGGGAACAAGAGACCCAGTACTTC	CASRPRAGEQETQYF
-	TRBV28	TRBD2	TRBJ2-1	TGTGCCAGCAGTCCCCGACTAGCGGGAGGACGCAAGCAGTTCTTC	CASSPRLAGGRKQFF
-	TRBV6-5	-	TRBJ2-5	TGTGCCAGCAGTCAGGGCAGCAGGGAGACCCAGTACTTC	CASSQGSRETQYF
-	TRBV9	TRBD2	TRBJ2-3	TGTGCCAGCAGCGTAGAAGGGTGGGATTGGCGGGGGGGCCCAGATACGCAGTATTTT	CASSVEGWDWRGGPDTQYF